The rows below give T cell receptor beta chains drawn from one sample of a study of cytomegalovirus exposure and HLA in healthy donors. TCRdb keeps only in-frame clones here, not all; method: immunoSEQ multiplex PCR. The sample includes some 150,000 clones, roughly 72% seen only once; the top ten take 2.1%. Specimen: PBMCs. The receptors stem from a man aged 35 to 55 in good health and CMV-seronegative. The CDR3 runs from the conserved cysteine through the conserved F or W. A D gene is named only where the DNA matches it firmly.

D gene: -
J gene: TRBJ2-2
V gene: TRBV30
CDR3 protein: CAWSVVLRLTGELFF

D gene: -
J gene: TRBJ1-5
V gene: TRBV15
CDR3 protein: CATSRRTGTSDQPQHF

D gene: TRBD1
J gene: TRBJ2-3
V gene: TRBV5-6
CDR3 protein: CASSLGTGWDTQYF

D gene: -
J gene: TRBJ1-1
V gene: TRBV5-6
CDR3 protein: CASSLFPEGGTEAFF

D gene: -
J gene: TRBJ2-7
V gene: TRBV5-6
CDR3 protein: CASSFATNPSYEQYF

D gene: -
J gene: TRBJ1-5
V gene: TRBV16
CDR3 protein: CASSQYTQPQHF

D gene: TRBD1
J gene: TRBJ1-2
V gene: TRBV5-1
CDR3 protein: CASSTDREGGYPF

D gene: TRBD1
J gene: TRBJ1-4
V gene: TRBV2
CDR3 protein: CASRAGTGDWEKLFF

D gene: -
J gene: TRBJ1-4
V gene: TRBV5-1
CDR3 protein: CASSFGDWAHNEKLFF

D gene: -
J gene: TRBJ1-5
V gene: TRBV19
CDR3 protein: CASKVGLTNQPQHF

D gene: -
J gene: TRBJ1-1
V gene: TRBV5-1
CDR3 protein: CASSFGGGVSGTEAFF

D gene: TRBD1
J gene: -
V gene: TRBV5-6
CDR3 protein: CASSLLQGDFYEQYF

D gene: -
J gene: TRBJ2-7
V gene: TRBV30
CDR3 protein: CAWTFIRGGGYEQYF

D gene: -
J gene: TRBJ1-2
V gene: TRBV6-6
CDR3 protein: CASSLDRTYNYGYTF

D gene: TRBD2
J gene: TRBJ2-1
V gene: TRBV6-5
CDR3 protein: CASSYFTSGSSEQFF

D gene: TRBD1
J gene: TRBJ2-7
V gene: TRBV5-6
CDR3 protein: CASRAGTGMYEQYF